Shown below are 28 T cell receptor beta chains from a single sample sequenced in a study of control samples from healthy donors and cancer patients. Clones were sequenced by immunoSEQ multiplex PCR, and TCRdb holds only the in-frame ones, with some missing. The sample has 130,000 or so clones, approximately 91% seen once. What was sequenced was blood. The receptors originated from a man in his fifties or sixties in good health.

The rearrangement joins TRBV19 to TRBJ2-7; D ambiguous. Germline lookup yields CDR1 LNHDA and CDR2 SQIVND (reference sequence). Between the trimmed V and J ends, which lost 1 base and 7 bases, there was a span of 20 bases. CDR3 size: 16 residues. The CDR3 DNA sequence: TGTGCCAGTAGTATAGCGACCGGCGCTATCTACGAGGAGCAGTACTTC. This gives the protein CASSIATGAIYEEQYF.

The chain couples TRBV3-1 (or the pseudogene TRBV3-2) to TRBJ2-2; TRBD2 might be the D (5 bases). Germline V lookup: CDR1 LGHDT, CDR2 YNNKEL (reference sequence). The CDR3 runs 14 residues. V was trimmed by 4 bases and J by 5 bases, leaving 11 bases between them. This CDR3 reads CASSLLSGTGELFF. The DNA for the CDR3 is TGTGCCAGCAGCCTCCTCTCGGGGACCGGGGAGCTGTTTTTT.

This clone has just one count. This chain joins TRBV30 and TRBJ1-3; D is unresolved. The V end was cut by 2 bases, the J end by 0 bases, with 11 bases between. The CDR3 totals 15 residues. The germline V gene encodes CDR1 GTSNPN and CDR2 SVGIG (reference sequence). The CDR3 region is CAWSLLTFSGNTIYF. CDR3 sequence (DNA): TGTGCCTGGAGTTTACTTACGTTCTCTGGAAACACCATATATTTT.

This chain links TRBV7-8 with TRBJ1-3; perhaps TRBD1 as D (5 bases). This CDR3 has 16 amino acids. Germline lookup yields CDR1 SGHVS and CDR2 FQNEAQ. V shed 5 bases and J shed 0 bases, with 14 bases lying between them. CDR3 protein: CASSRGTPSSGNTIYF. The CDR3, as DNA: TGTGCCAGCAGCCGCGGGACTCCCAGCTCTGGAAACACCATATATTTT.

The chain uses TRBV10-1 and TRBJ2-3; D perhaps matches TRBD1 (5 bases). The length of the CDR3 is 15 residues. CDR1 is WNHNN and CDR2 is SYGVQD in the germline V gene (reference sequence). The V end was cut by 3 bases, the J end by 4 bases, with 14 bases between. CDR3 nucleotides: TGCGCCAGCAGTGAAGACAGCCTTGGGGCAGATACGCAGTATTTT. Amino acids: CASSEDSLGADTQYF.

This sequence joins TRBV18 and TRBJ2-1; D is uncertain. This CDR3 is built from 15 residues. Germline V gene sequence: CDR1 KGHSH, CDR2 LQKENI. V lost 2 bases to trimming and J lost 0 bases, with 8 bases between them. The CDR3 DNA sequence: TGTGCCAGCTCACCAGGCGGTAGCTCCTACAATGAGCAGTTCTTC. Protein sequence: CASSPGGSSYNEQFF.

The chain links TRBV9 to TRBJ1-1; 9 nucleotides match TRBD1. V was pared by 3 bases and J by 5 bases, with 8 bases of the junction left unmatched. Germline V gene data show CDR1 as SGDLS and CDR2 as YYNGEE. This CDR3 is 15 amino acids long. CDR3 residues: CASSGGDRGWTEAFF. The CDR3 DNA reads as TGTGCCAGCAGCGGTGGAGACAGGGGGTGGACTGAAGCTTTCTTT. Together with reference TRBV9 and TRBJ1-1, the CDR3 gives the full variable domain: DSGVTQTPKHLITATGQRVTLRCSPRSGDLSVYWYQQSLDQGLQFLIQYYNGEERAKGNILERFSAQQFPDLHSELNLSSLELGDSALYFCASSGGDRGWTEAFFGQGTRLTVV.

The chain is built from TRBV6-2 or TRBV6-3 and TRBJ2-3; no reliable D call. This CDR3 spans 12 amino acids. Germline loops: CDR1 MNHEY, CDR2 SVGEGT. V was trimmed by 0 bases and J by 4 bases, leaving 2 bases between them. CDR3 in DNA: TGTGCCAGCAGTTACTCCCCAGATACGCAGTATTTT. It is translated as CASSYSPDTQYF.

This chain connects TRBV2 to TRBJ1-2; D unclear. The CDR3 has 12 residues. Germline V lookup: CDR1 SNHLY, CDR2 FYNNEI. The V gene lost 6 bases and the J gene lost 6 bases, with 11 bases spanning the gap. In DNA form, the CDR3 reads TGTGCCAGCAGGATGGATCTGGATGGCTACACCTTC. Its protein product is CASRMDLDGYTF.

To note about this clone: Other DNA sequences in the same sample also yield this CDR3. The chain combines TRBV6-5 with TRBJ1-1; D may be TRBD1 (6 bases). The CDR3 covers 13 residues. CDR1 is MNHEY, CDR2 SVGAGI, per germline. The V and J ends lost 2 bases and 5 bases respectively, with 9 bases between them. CDR3 in amino acids: CASSYGRGTEAFF. CDR3 nucleotide sequence: TGTGCCAGCAGTTACGGCAGGGGAACTGAAGCTTTCTTT.

V usage is TRBV11-3 and J usage is TRBJ2-1, with a weak D call TRBD2 (6 bases). This CDR3 comprises 15 residues. Trimming pared 3 bases from V and 5 bases from J, leaving 14 bases between. The germline gives CDR1 SGHNT, CDR2 YENEEA. The CDR3 reads CASSFGAGRDNEQFF. The CDR3 DNA reads as TGTGCCAGCAGCTTCGGCGCGGGGCGCGACAATGAGCAGTTCTTC.

CDR3 sequence reads: CAISERGKTQYF. The CDR3, as DNA: TGTGCCATCAGTGAAAGGGGGAAGACCCAGTACTTC. V gene TRBV10-3 combines with J gene TRBJ2-5, with D possibly being TRBD1 (6 bases). The CDR3 length is 12 residues. V was pared by 3 bases and J by 6 bases, with 8 bases between. CDR1 and CDR2 from the germline V gene are ENHRY and SYGVKD.

A few counts support this clone. The CDR3 sequence is CASSEMMAMAINSPLHF. CDR3 coding DNA: TGTGCCAGCAGTGAGATGATGGCGATGGCCATTAATTCACCCCTCCACTTT. V is TRBV6-1 and J is TRBJ1-6, with D unclear. The V end was cut by 3 bases, the J end by 6 bases, with 18 bases between. Per the germline V gene, CDR1 is MNHNS and CDR2 is SASEGT. This CDR3 spans 17 amino acids.

The sample holds many counts of this clone. The chain uses TRBV4-1 and TRBJ2-7; D possibly matches TRBD1 or TRBD2 (5 bases each). Germline V gives CDR1 MGHRA, CDR2 YSYEKL. V dropped 2 bases and J dropped 6 bases, with 17 bases sitting between them. CDR3 size: 15 residues. The CDR3 DNA sequence: TGCGCCAGCAGCCAACTCCGAGGGGATAACAGCGAGCAGTACTTC. This codes for CASSQLRGDNSEQYF.

V and J are TRBV14 and TRBJ2-3; D remains ambiguous. Germline CDR1 SGHDN, CDR2 FVKESK. V was cut by 1 base and J by 2 bases, with 16 bases left in between. There are 17 residues in the CDR3. CDR3 nucleotides: TGTGCCAGCAGCCAAGTGAGGTCTAGTGTTTACACAGATACGCAGTATTTT. It codes for CASSQVRSSVYTDTQYF.

V usage is TRBV9 and J usage is TRBJ1-4; D is possibly TRBD1 (5 bases). Germline CDR1 reads SGDLS; CDR2 reads YYNGEE. The CDR3 sequence is 17 residues long. V lost 1 base and J 0 bases, leaving 13 bases between the germline ends. CDR3 in DNA: TGTGCCAGCAGCGTACTCGGGGGGACCTCAACTAATGAAAAACTGTTTTTT. Amino acid sequence: CASSVLGGTSTNEKLFF.

The chain couples TRBV10-3 to TRBJ2-3; a weak D match, TRBD2 (5 bases). This CDR3 is 13 amino acids long. Trimming took off 10 bases at V and 4 bases at J, with 15 bases between the two ends. Germline CDR1 ENHRY, CDR2 SYGVKD. CDR3 loop: CATSYRGPDTQYF. The CDR3 nucleotides are TGTGCCACATCATACCGGGGTCCAGATACGCAGTATTTT.

The chain links TRBV5-4 to TRBJ2-7, with a weak D call TRBD2 (5 bases). The length of the CDR3 is 14 residues. CDR1 SGHNT and CDR2 YYREEE come from the germline V gene (reference sequence). The ends were cut back, 0 bases at V and 3 bases at J, with 10 bases in the middle. The CDR3: CASSLDVGSYEQYF. The CDR3 DNA follows: TGTGCCAGCAGCTTGGACGTGGGGAGCTACGAGCAGTACTTC. Supplemented by reference TRBV5-4 and TRBJ2-7, the full variable domain reads ETGVTQSPTHLIKTRGQQVTLRCSSQSGHNTVSWYQQALGQGPQFIFQYYREEENGRGNFPPRFSGLQFPNYSSELNVNALELDDSALYLCASSLDVGSYEQYFGPGTRLTVT.

The chain has TRBV28 and TRBJ2-3; D unresolved. The CDR3 runs 12 residues. Trimming shortened V by 7 bases and J by 2 bases, and 7 bases separated the two germline ends. Germline V lookup: CDR1 MDHEN, CDR2 SYDVKM. DNA of the CDR3: TGTGCCAGCAAGGAAACCACAGATACGCAGTATTTT. This encodes CASKETTDTQYF.

The chain is built from TRBV5-6 and TRBJ1-2; the D gene is possibly TRBD1 (5 bases). The CDR3 spans 15 residues. Germline CDR1 SGHDT, CDR2 YYEEEE. With 0 bases removed from V and 4 bases from J, the gap between germline ends came to 13 bases. CDR3 DNA: TGTGCCAGCAGCTTGGGTCAGGGTCTCAGCTATGGCTACACCTTC. Its translation: CASSLGQGLSYGYTF.

V gene TRBV7-2 combines with J gene TRBJ2-3; 8 bases match TRBD2. This CDR3 has 12 amino acids. The junction had 5 bases not matched to a gene; V was cut back by 7 bases and J by 8 bases. Per germline, CDR1 SGHTA and CDR2 FQGNSA. The CDR3 coding sequence is TGTGCCAGCACGACGGGGGGGCCTACGCAGTATTTT. It specifies CASTTGGPTQYF.

This clone was picked up a small number of times. The J gene is TRBJ1-6, the V gene TRBV6-5, with 7 bases identical to TRBD1. V was pared by 2 bases and J by 6 bases, with 4 bases of the junction left unmatched. CDR1 is MNHEY, CDR2 SVGAGI, per germline. This CDR3 is 15 amino acids long. The CDR3 bases are TGTGCCAGCAGTTACGGAGGGGGCTCTAATTCACCCCTCCACTTT. Protein: CASSYGGGSNSPLHF.

CDR3 nucleotide sequence: TGTGCCAGCAGCTGGGGGGGTGTCACTGAAGCTTTCTTT. It specifies CASSWGGVTEAFF. The V and J genes are TRBV28 and TRBJ1-1; possible D gene TRBD1, 5 bases. V shed 6 bases and J shed 4 bases, with 12 bases lying between them. The length of the CDR3 is 13 residues. Germline V gene lookup returns CDR1 MDHEN and CDR2 SYDVKM.

This clone was detected a few times. This chain joins TRBV5-1 and TRBJ1-2, with D perhaps TRBD1 (6 bases). The germline CDR1 and CDR2 sequences are SGHRS and YFSETQ. There are 14 residues in the CDR3. The V end lost 3 bases, the J end lost 4 bases, and 13 bases lay between the germline ends. CDR3: CASSSTGRSYGYTF. The CDR3 bases are TGCGCCAGCAGCTCAACAGGGCGTAGCTATGGCTACACCTTC.

The genes are TRBV11-3 and TRBJ2-3, with 9 nucleotides matching TRBD1. CDR1 is SGHNT and CDR2 is YENEEA in the germline V gene. This CDR3 contains 15 residues. J lost 0 bases, V lost 5 bases, and 3 bases had no gene match. The chain's CDR3 is CASSPGQGSTDTQYF. As DNA, the CDR3 is TGTGCCAGCAGCCCAGGACAGGGGAGCACAGATACGCAGTATTTT.

This chain links TRBV15 with TRBJ1-6; 7 bases line up with TRBD1. Germline V gene sequence: CDR1 LNHNV, CDR2 YYDKDF (reference sequence). With 0 bases clipped from V and 7 bases from J, the junction kept 6 bases outside the gene matches. The CDR3 runs to 16 residues. As DNA, the CDR3 is TGTGCCACCAGCAGAGATTTAGGGGGCGGCAATTCACCCCTCCACTTT. It encodes CATSRDLGGGNSPLHF.

J is TRBJ2-4 and V is TRBV5-1; TRBD1 might be the D (5 bases). The CDR3 loop spans 16 amino acids. Trimming stripped 4 bases from V and 0 bases from J, with 14 bases between. From germline, CDR1 is SGHRS and CDR2 YFSETQ. The CDR3 DNA is TGCGCCAGCAGCCCCACCACGACAGTAGCCAAAAACATTCAGTACTTC. Residues: CASSPTTTVAKNIQYF.

The rearrangement joins TRBV19 to TRBJ1-1; D uncertain. Per germline, CDR1 LNHDA and CDR2 SQIVND (reference sequence). This CDR3 has 12 residues. Between the trimmed V and J ends, which lost 5 bases and 10 bases, there was a span of 14 bases. CDR3 in DNA: TGTGCCAGTAGTCGAAAGGATTTTCGAGCTTTCTTT. Translating gives CASSRKDFRAFF.